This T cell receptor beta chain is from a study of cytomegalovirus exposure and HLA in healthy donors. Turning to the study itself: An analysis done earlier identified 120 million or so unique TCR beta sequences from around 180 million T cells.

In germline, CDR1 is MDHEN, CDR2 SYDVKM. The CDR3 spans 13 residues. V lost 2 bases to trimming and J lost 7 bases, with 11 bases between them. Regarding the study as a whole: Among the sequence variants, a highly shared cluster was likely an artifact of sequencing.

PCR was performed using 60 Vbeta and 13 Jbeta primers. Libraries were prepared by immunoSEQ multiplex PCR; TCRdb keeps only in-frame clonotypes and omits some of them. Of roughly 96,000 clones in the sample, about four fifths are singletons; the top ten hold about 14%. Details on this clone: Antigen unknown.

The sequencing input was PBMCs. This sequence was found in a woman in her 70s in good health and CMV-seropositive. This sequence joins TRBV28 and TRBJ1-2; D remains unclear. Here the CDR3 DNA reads TGTGCCAGCAGTTTAGTGGCAGGTCCTGGCTACACCTTC. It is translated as CASSLVAGPGYTF.